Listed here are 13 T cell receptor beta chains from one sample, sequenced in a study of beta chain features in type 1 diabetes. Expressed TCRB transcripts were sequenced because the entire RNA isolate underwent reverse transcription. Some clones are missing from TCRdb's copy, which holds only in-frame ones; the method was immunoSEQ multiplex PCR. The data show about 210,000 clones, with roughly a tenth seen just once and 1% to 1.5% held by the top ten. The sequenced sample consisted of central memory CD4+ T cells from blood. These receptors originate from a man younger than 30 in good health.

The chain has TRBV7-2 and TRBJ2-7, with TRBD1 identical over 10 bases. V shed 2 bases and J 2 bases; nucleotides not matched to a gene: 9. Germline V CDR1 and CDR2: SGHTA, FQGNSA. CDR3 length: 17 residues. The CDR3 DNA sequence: TGTGCCAGCAGCTTACAAGGCATGGGGACAGGGGCCTACGAGCAGTACTTC. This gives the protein CASSLQGMGTGAYEQYF.

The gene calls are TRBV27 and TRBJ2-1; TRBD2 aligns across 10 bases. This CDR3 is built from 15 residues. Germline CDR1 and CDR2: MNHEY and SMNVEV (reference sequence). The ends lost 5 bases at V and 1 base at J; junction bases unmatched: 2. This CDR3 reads CASSPSGRSYNEQFF. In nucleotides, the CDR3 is TGTGCCAGCAGTCCTAGCGGGAGATCCTACAATGAGCAGTTCTTC.

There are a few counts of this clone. CDR3 coding DNA: TGCAGCGTTGTGACGGGAAAAGAGACCCAGTACTTC. This sequence encodes CSVVTGKETQYF. The chain carries TRBV29-1 and TRBJ2-5, with a tentative D call TRBD2 (5 bases). The CDR3 extends over 12 amino acids. V lost 4 bases and J lost 3, with 9 bases in between. Germline V CDR1 and CDR2: SQVTM, ANQGSEA.

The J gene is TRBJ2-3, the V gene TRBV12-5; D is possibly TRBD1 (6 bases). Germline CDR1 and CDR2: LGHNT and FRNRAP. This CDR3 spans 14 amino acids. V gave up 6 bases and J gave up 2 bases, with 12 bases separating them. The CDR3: CASGRTANTDTQYF. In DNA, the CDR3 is TGTGCTAGTGGGCGGACAGCTAACACAGATACGCAGTATTTT.

DNA of the CDR3: TGCGCCAGCAGTCAATGTGGCGGTGAAAAACTGTTTTTT. Translation: CASSQCGGEKLFF. The rearrangement uses TRBV23-1 and TRBJ1-4; no reliable D call. TRBV23-1 is assigned to the ORF class and has an uncertain function. V lost 1 base and J lost 7, with 7 bases in between. The CDR3 covers 13 residues.

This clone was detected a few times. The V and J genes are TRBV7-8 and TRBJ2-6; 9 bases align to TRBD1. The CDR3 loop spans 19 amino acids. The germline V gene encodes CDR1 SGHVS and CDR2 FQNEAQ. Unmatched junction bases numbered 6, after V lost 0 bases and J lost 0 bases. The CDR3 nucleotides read TGTGCCAGCAGCTTAGCTCCGGGACAGGGTGGCTCTGGGGCCAACGTCCTGACTTTC. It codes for CASSLAPGQGGSGANVLTF.

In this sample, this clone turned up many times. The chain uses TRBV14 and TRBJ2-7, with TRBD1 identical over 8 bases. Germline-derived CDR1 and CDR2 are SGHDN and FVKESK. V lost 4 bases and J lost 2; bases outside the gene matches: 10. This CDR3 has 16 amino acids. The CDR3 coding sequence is TGTGCCAGCAGCCGGGCGGGACAGGTCGGGACCTACGAGCAGTACTTC. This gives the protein CASSRAGQVGTYEQYF. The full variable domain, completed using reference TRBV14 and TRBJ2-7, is EAGVTQFPSHSVIEKGQTVTLRCDPISGHDNLYWYRRVMGKEIKFLLHFVKESKQDESGMPNNRFLAERTGGTYSTLKVQPAELEDSGVYFCASSRAGQVGTYEQYFGPGTRLTVT.

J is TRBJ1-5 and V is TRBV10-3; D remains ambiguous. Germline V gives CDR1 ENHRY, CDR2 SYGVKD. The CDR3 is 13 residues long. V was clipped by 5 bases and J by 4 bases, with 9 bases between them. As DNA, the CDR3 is TGTGCCATCAGTCCGGACGGAAATCAGCCCCAGCATTTT. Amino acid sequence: CAISPDGNQPQHF.

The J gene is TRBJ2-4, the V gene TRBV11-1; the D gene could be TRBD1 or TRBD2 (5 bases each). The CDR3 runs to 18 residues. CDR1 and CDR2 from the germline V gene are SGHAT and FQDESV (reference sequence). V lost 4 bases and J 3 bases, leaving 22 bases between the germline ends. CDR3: CASSSRIRGRGNKNIQYF. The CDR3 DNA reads TGTGCCAGCAGCTCAAGGATTCGAGGCCGGGGCAACAAAAACATTCAGTACTTC.

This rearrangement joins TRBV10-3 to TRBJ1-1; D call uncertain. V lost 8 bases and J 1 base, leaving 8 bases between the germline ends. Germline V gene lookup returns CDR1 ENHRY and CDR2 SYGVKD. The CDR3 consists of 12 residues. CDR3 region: CAIGVRNTEAFF. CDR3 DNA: TGTGCCATCGGTGTGAGGAACACTGAAGCTTTCTTT.

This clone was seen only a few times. The CDR3 here is CASSLTPWAGGETQYF. The CDR3 region has the DNA TGCGCCAGCAGCTTGACCCCTTGGGCCGGGGGAGAGACCCAGTACTTC. The rearrangement links TRBV5-1 to TRBJ2-5; TRBD2 might be the D (6 bases). Germline V CDR1 and CDR2: SGHRS, YFSETQ. The CDR3 length is 16 residues. The V gene lost 1 base and the J gene lost 4 bases, with 17 bases spanning the gap.

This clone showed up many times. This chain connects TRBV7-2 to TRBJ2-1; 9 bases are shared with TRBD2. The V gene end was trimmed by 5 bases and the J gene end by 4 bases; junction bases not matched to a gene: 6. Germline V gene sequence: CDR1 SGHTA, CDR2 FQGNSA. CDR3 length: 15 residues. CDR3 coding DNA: TGTGCCAGCAGCCCAGGGACTAGCCCTTACAATGAGCAGTTCTTC. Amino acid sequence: CASSPGTSPYNEQFF.

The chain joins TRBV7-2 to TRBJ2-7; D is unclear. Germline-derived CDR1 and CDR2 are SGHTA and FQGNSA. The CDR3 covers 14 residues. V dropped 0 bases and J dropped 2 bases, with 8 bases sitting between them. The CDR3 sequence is CASSLARQTYEQYF. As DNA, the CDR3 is TGTGCCAGCAGCTTAGCGCGTCAAACCTACGAGCAGTACTTC.